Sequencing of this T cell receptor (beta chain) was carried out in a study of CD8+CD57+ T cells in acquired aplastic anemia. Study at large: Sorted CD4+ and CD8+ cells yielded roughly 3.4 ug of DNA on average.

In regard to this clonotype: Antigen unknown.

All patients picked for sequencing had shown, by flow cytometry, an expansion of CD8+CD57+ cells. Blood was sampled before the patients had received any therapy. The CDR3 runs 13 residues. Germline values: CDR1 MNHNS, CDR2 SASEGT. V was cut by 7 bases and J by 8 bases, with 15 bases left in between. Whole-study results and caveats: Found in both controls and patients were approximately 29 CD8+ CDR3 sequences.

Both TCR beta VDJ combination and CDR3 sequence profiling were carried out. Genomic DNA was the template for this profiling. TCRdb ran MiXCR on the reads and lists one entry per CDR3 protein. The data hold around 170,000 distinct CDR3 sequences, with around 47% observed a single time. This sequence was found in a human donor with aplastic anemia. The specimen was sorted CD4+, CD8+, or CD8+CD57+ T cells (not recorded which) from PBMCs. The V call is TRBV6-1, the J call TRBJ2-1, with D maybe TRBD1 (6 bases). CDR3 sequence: CASNRVSGDEQFF. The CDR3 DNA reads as TGTGCCAGCAACAGGGTATCAGGGGATGAGCAGTTCTTC.